Presented here are 25 T cell receptor beta chains from one specimen sequenced in a study of T-cell reconstitution after alpha-beta-depleted transplantation in children. Preparation of the TCRbeta library used unique molecular identifiers. TCRdb re-analysed the PCR reads in MiXCR, keeping a single row per CDR3 protein. The sample yields just over 950,000 distinct CDR3 sequences, roughly 29% seen once. This sample comprised PBMCs, mostly from graft donor cells, obtained 360 days after TCRalphabeta/CD19-depleted stem cell transplant. These receptor sequences come from a boy in the first two years of life who had a stem cell transplant for SCID, so the T cells may come from the graft donor.

The chain employs TRBV2 and TRBJ2-5; 8 bases agree with TRBD1. The CDR3 spans 14 residues. V was pared by 5 bases and J by 5 bases, with 7 bases of the junction left unmatched. From germline, CDR1 is SNHLY and CDR2 FYNNEI. This CDR3 is CASSSDRAPETQYF. The CDR3 DNA reads TGTGCCAGCAGTTCGGACAGGGCCCCGGAGACCCAGTACTTC.

The chain links TRBV2 to TRBJ2-5, with no clear D. V lost 6 bases and J 1 base, leaving 18 bases between the germline ends. Germline V gene data show CDR1 as SNHLY and CDR2 as FYNNEI. CDR3 length equals 16 residues. The DNA for the CDR3 is TGTGCCAGCAGCCGACACGGCAAGACGGCCCAAGAGACCCAGTACTTC. Protein: CASSRHGKTAQETQYF.

This CDR3 reads CASSQDPRAGVEQYF. The CDR3 region has the DNA TGTGCCAGCAGCCAAGATCCCAGAGCGGGGGTCGAGCAGTACTTC. The chain recombines TRBV4-2 with TRBJ2-7, with 8 bases identical to TRBD2. The CDR3 covers 15 residues. With V trimmed by 0 bases and J by 6 bases, 7 bases remained unmatched. Germline loops: CDR1 LGHNA, CDR2 YNFKEQ.

The table lists this clonotype with a few counts. The CDR3 DNA sequence: TGTGCCAGCACATTGTACAGGGTACGCTACAATGAGCAGTTCTTC. Amino acid sequence: CASTLYRVRYNEQFF. This chain uses TRBV7-2 with TRBJ2-1; the D gene is possibly TRBD1 (6 bases). The CDR3 spans 15 residues. V shed 7 bases and J shed 3 bases, with 16 bases lying between them. Germline CDR1 reads SGHTA; CDR2 reads FQGNSA. Drawing the rest from reference TRBV7-2 and TRBJ2-1, the complete variable domain is GAGVSQSPSNKVTEKGKDVELRCDPISGHTALYWYRQSLGQGLEFLIYFQGNSAPDKSGLPSDRFSAERTGGSVSTLTIQRTQQEDSAVYLCASTLYRVRYNEQFFGPGTRLTVL.

The rearrangement links TRBV7-2 to TRBJ2-5; no firm D call. CDR1 and CDR2 from the germline V gene are SGHTA and FQGNSA. V was trimmed by 4 bases and J by 6 bases, leaving 21 bases between them. The CDR3 runs 16 residues. In DNA form, the CDR3 reads TGTGCCAGCAGCTCAGACCTCTCCCTCCAAAAGAAGACCCAGTACTTC. Residues: CASSSDLSLQKKTQYF.

The sample holds many counts of this clonotype. V and J are TRBV5-1 and TRBJ2-5; the D is unclear. The length of the CDR3 is 12 residues. V lost 2 bases, J lost 7 bases, and 9 bases lay in between. CDR1 is SGHRS, CDR2 YFSETQ, per germline. CDR3 bases: TGCGCCAGCAGCTTCGGTGTGGGGACCCAGTACTTC. Protein product: CASSFGVGTQYF.

V is TRBV2 and J is TRBJ2-1; D is uncertain. Trimming cost V 6 bases and J 1 base, with 13 bases left between them. Germline CDR1 reads SNHLY; CDR2 reads FYNNEI. This CDR3 comprises 15 residues. The CDR3 loop reads CASRVSPVSYNEQFF. The CDR3 nucleotides are TGTGCCAGCAGGGTATCCCCCGTTTCCTACAATGAGCAGTTCTTC.

The V gene is TRBV15, the J gene TRBJ2-3, with unresolved D. Trimming shortened V by 0 bases and J by 4 bases, and 11 bases separated the two germline ends. The CDR3 extends over 15 amino acids. Germline V gene data show CDR1 as LNHNV and CDR2 as YYDKDF (reference sequence). This chain's CDR3 is CATSRDNPRADTQYF. The CDR3 region has the DNA TGTGCCACCAGCAGAGATAACCCTCGGGCAGATACGCAGTATTTT.

This chain joins TRBV5-1 and TRBJ2-3, with TRBD2 identical over 7 bases. Germline values: CDR1 SGHRS, CDR2 YFSETQ. The CDR3 sequence is 16 residues long. J lost 8 bases, V lost 3 bases, and 15 bases had no gene match. The CDR3 DNA reads TGCGCCAGCAGCTGGAGGTCGGGGGGAGGAGTACGTACGCAGTATTTT. Translating it yields CASSWRSGGGVRTQYF.

The chain employs TRBV5-6 and TRBJ1-1, with 8 positions matching TRBD1. Germline-derived CDR1 and CDR2 are SGHDT and YYEEEE. V lost 4 bases to trimming and J lost 1 base; unmatched junction nucleotides: 6. The CDR3 length is 15 residues. The CDR3 sequence: CASSQTGGTNTEAFF. CDR3 sequence (DNA): TGTGCCAGCAGCCAAACAGGGGGAACGAACACTGAAGCTTTCTTT.

The CDR3 here is CASSTGQGLGWGYTF. DNA for the CDR3: TGCGCCAGCAGCACGGGACAGGGTTTGGGCTGGGGCTACACCTTC. This chain links TRBV5-1 with TRBJ1-2, with 9 bases matching TRBD1. CDR3 length equals 15 residues. J lost 8 bases, V lost 4 bases, and 12 bases had no gene match. The germline V gene encodes CDR1 SGHRS and CDR2 YFSETQ.

This clonotype turned up a few times. In nucleotides, the CDR3 is TGCAGTGCTAGCTGGAAAGCGGGGGGAGGAGATACGCAGTATTTT. Its translation: CSASWKAGGGDTQYF. V usage is TRBV20-1 and J usage is TRBJ2-3; 9 bases are shared with TRBD2. V gave up 3 bases and J gave up 5 bases; unmatched junction bases: 9. The CDR3 extends over 15 amino acids. Germline V CDR1 and CDR2: DFQATT, SNEGSKA (reference sequence).

This clonotype was seen a handful of times. V and J are TRBV20-1 and TRBJ2-4; a weak D match, TRBD2 (6 bases). With 0 bases removed from V and 7 bases from J, the gap between germline ends came to 13 bases. Germline V gene lookup returns CDR1 DFQATT and CDR2 SNEGSKA (reference sequence). The CDR3 contains 14 residues. The CDR3 DNA follows: TGCAGTGCTAGAGATTTGGGGAGGAGTAACATTCAGTACTTC. Amino acid sequence: CSARDLGRSNIQYF.

The V call is TRBV7-9, the J call TRBJ2-3; no clear D. V dropped 3 bases and J dropped 4 bases, with 8 bases sitting between them. Germline V gene data show CDR1 as SEHNR and CDR2 as FQNEAQ (reference sequence). The CDR3 spans 13 residues. The CDR3 region is CASSFGLADTQYF. The DNA of the CDR3 is TGTGCCAGCAGCTTTGGGCTAGCAGATACGCAGTATTTT. The variable domain in full, completed from reference TRBV7-9 and TRBJ2-3, reads DTGVSQNPRHKITKRGQNVTFRCDPISEHNRLYWYRQTLGQGPEFLTYFQNEAQLEKSRLLSDRFSAERPKGSFSTLEIQRTEQGDSAMYLCASSFGLADTQYFGPGTRLTVL.

This clonotype occurred a few times. The J gene is TRBJ2-2, the V gene TRBV4-3, with a possible D match to TRBD1 (6 bases). Trimming took off 1 base at V and 2 bases at J, with 14 bases between the two ends. This CDR3 spans 17 amino acids. Germline V gene sequence: CDR1 LGHNA, CDR2 YSLEER. The CDR3, as DNA: TGCGCCAGCAGCCAAGTTCATGCACAGGGAAACACCGGGGAGCTGTTTTTT. Encoded protein: CASSQVHAQGNTGELFF.

The chain links TRBV2 to TRBJ2-1; 7 bases match TRBD2. Germline V CDR1 and CDR2: SNHLY, FYNNEI. Trimming took 3 bases from V and 7 from J; bases not matched to a gene: 12. The CDR3 runs to 16 residues. CDR3 nucleotide sequence: TGTGCCAGCAGTGAGGTCCTAGCGGCCGGCGTGAATGAGCAGTTCTTC. This translates into CASSEVLAAGVNEQFF.

This clonotype has just a few counts. The CDR3 sequence: CASSSPQEAYTEAFF. CDR3 bases: TGTGCCAGCAGTTCACCGCAGGAGGCGTACACTGAAGCTTTCTTT. This rearrangement joins TRBV28 to TRBJ1-1, with unresolved D. Germline V gives CDR1 MDHEN, CDR2 SYDVKM. This CDR3 has 15 residues. Trimming cost V 4 bases and J 3 bases, with 15 bases left between them.

This clonotype was observed a few times. The chain joins TRBV7-6 to TRBJ1-4; TRBD1 matches at 8 bases. V was pared by 5 bases and J by 1 base, with 6 bases of the junction left unmatched. Per germline, CDR1 SGHVS and CDR2 FNYEAQ. This CDR3 has 16 residues. The CDR3 sequence: CASSARQGLTNEKLFF. The CDR3 bases are TGTGCCAGCAGCGCCCGACAGGGGTTAACTAATGAAAAACTGTTTTTT. Based on the CDR3 plus reference TRBV7-6 and TRBJ1-4, the full variable domain is GAGVSQSPRYKVTKRGQDVALRCDPISGHVSLYWYRQALGQGPEFLTYFNYEAQQDKSGLPNDRFSAERPEGSISTLTIQRTEQRDSAMYRCASSARQGLTNEKLFFGSGTQLSVL.

The V gene is TRBV7-3, the J gene TRBJ2-1; D gene uncertain. Germline assignment: CDR1 SGHTA and CDR2 FQGTGA. CDR3 length: 13 residues. V lost 6 bases and J lost 5, with 11 bases in between. This CDR3 is CASSSGRNNEQFF. The CDR3 coding sequence is TGTGCCAGCAGTTCTGGACGGAACAATGAGCAGTTCTTC.

This chain links TRBV7-2 with TRBJ2-1, with D unresolved. The CDR3 spans 13 residues. Germline V gene lookup returns CDR1 SGHTA and CDR2 FQGNSA. Trimming removed 5 bases at V and 5 bases at J, with 10 bases between. The DNA of the CDR3 is TGTGCCAGCAGCCTCACGCCCAACAATGAGCAGTTCTTC. Protein product: CASSLTPNNEQFF. The complete variable domain, with remaining parts taken from reference TRBV7-2 and TRBJ2-1, reads GAGVSQSPSNKVTEKGKDVELRCDPISGHTALYWYRQSLGQGLEFLIYFQGNSAPDKSGLPSDRFSAERTGGSVSTLTIQRTQQEDSAVYLCASSLTPNNEQFFGPGTRLTVL.

This clonotype was counted between two and nine times. The chain employs TRBV7-2 and TRBJ2-7; 7 nucleotides line up with TRBD1. From germline, CDR1 is SGHTA and CDR2 FQGNSA. The CDR3 extends over 13 amino acids. Germline trimming cut 8 bases from V and 4 bases from J; bases unmatched to any gene: 8. The CDR3, as DNA: TGTGCCAGCTCTAAAGGGGGCAGGTACGAGCAGTACTTC. This codes for CASSKGGRYEQYF. Filled out from reference TRBV7-2 and TRBJ2-7, the complete variable domain reads GAGVSQSPSNKVTEKGKDVELRCDPISGHTALYWYRQSLGQGLEFLIYFQGNSAPDKSGLPSDRFSAERTGGSVSTLTIQRTQQEDSAVYLCASSKGGRYEQYFGPGTRLTVT.

The rearrangement uses TRBV7-2 and TRBJ1-2; the D gene is possibly TRBD1 (5 bases). The germline CDR1 and CDR2 sequences are SGHTA and FQGNSA. The CDR3 covers 15 residues. V gave up 0 bases and J gave up 3 bases, with 11 bases separating them. As DNA, the CDR3 is TGTGCCAGCAGCTTAGCGTACGGGGCGTACTATGGCTACACCTTC. This sequence encodes CASSLAYGAYYGYTF.

The chain employs TRBV20-1 and TRBJ1-1; D is unresolved. V lost 1 base and J 3 bases, leaving 12 bases between the germline ends. Germline CDR1 is DFQATT and CDR2 is SNEGSKA (reference sequence). CDR3 length equals 14 residues. The CDR3 coding sequence is TGCAGTGCTAGAGCTCTTCGTCTGGACACTGAAGCTTTCTTT. This gives the protein CSARALRLDTEAFF.

The chain is built from TRBV10-3 and TRBJ2-3; TRBD2 agrees at 9 bases. This CDR3 contains 13 residues. With V trimmed by 10 bases and J by 2 bases, 4 bases remained unmatched. The germline V gene encodes CDR1 ENHRY and CDR2 SYGVKD. This CDR3 reads CATAGGVTDTQYF. The CDR3, as DNA: TGTGCCACGGCGGGGGGGGTCACAGATACGCAGTATTTT.

This clonotype was detected a few times. This chain connects TRBV3-1 to TRBJ1-6, with D possibly matching TRBD1 (5 bases). Germline values: CDR1 LGHDT, CDR2 YNNKEL (reference sequence). The V end lost 4 bases, the J end lost 11 bases, and 15 bases lay between the germline ends. There are 14 residues in the CDR3. The CDR3 loop reads CASSLQGGHTPLHF. CDR3 bases: TGTGCCAGCAGCCTACAAGGAGGACATACACCCCTCCACTTT.